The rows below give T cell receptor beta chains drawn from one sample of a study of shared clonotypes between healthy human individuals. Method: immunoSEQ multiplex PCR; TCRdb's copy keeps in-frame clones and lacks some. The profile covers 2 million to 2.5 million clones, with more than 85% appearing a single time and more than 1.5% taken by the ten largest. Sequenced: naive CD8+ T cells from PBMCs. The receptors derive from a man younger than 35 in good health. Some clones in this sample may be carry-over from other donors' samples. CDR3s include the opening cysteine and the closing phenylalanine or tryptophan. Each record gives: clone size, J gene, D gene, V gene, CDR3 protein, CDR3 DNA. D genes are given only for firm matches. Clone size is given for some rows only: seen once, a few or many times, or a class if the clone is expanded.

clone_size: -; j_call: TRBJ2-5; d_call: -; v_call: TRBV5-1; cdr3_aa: CASSLFSTGTYQETQYF; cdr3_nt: TGCGCCAGCAGCTTGTTCAGTACGGGAACGTACCAAGAGACCCAGTACTTC
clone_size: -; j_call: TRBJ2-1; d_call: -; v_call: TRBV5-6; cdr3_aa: CASSVTDNEQFF; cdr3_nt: TGTGCCAGCAGCGTGACAGACAATGAGCAGTTCTTC
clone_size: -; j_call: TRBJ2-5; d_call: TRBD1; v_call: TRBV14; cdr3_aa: CASSRGQGDRGETQYF; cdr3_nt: TGTGCCAGCAGCCGAGGACAGGGCGATCGGGGAGAGACCCAGTACTTC
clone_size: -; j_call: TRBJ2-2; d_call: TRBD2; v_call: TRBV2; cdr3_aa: CASSERGLAGGTGELFF; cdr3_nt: TGTGCCAGCAGTGAAAGGGGACTAGCGGGAGGGACCGGGGAGCTGTTTTTT
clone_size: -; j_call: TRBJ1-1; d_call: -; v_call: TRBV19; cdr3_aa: CASSIDLGGYTEAFF; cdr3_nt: TGTGCCAGTAGTATAGATCTCGGGGGCTACACTGAAGCTTTCTTT
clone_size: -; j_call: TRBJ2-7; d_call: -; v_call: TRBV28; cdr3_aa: CATGDNWVSSYEQYF; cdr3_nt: TGTGCCACGGGGGACAACTGGGTGAGCTCCTACGAGCAGTACTTC
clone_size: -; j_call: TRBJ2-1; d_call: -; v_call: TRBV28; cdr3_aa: CASSLTRNEQFF; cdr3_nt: TGTGCCAGCAGTCTGACTCGCAATGAGCAGTTCTTC
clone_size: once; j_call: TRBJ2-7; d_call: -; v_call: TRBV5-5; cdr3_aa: CASSLGDPYEQYF; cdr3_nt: TGTGCCAGCAGCTTGGGGGACCCCTACGAGCAGTACTTC
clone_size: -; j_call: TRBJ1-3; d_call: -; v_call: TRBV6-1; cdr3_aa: CASRAGKMAGNTIYF; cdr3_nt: TGTGCCAGCAGAGCAGGGAAGATGGCTGGAAACACCATATATTTT
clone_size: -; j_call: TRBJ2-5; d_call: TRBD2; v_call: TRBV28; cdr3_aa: CASMTSGSETQYF; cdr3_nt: TGTGCCAGCATGACAAGCGGGAGCGAGACCCAGTACTTC